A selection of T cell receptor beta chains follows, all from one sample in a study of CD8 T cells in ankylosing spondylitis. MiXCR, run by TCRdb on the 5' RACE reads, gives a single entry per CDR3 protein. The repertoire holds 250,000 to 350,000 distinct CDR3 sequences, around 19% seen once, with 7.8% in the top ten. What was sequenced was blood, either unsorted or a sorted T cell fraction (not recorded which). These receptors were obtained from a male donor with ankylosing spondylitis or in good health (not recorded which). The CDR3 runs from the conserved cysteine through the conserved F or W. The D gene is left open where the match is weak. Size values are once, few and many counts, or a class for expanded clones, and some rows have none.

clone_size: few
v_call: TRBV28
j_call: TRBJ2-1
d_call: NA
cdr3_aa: CASSLPGVWNEQFF
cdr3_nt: TGTGCCAGCAGTTTGCCAGGGGTCTGGAATGAGCAGTTCTTC

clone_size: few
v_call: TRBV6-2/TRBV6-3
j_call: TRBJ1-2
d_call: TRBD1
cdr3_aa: CASSWTGANYGYTF
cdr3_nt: TGTGCCAGCAGCTGGACAGGGGCGAACTATGGCTACACCTTC

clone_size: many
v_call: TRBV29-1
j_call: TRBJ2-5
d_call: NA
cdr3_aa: CSAIGQGGETQYF
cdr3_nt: TGCAGCGCCATCGGACAGGGAGGGGAGACCCAGTACTTC

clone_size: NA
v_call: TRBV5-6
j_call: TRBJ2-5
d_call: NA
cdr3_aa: CASSLVEIQETQYF
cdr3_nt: TGTGCCAGCAGCTTGGTTGAGATTCAAGAGACCCAGTACTTC

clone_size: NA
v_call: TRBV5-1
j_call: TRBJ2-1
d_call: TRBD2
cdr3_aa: CASSLGLAGYLGNEQFF
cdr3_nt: TGCGCCAGCAGCTTGGGACTAGCGGGATATTTAGGCAATGAGCAGTTCTTC

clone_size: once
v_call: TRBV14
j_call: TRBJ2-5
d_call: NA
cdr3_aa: CASSQDVRGAAETQYF
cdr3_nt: TGTGCCAGCAGCCAAGACGTGAGGGGGGCCGCAGAGACCCAGTACTTC

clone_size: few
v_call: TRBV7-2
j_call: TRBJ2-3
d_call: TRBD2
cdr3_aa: CASSQVVLADTDTQYF
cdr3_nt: TGTGCCAGCAGCCAAGTCGTGCTAGCGGACACAGATACGCAGTATTTT

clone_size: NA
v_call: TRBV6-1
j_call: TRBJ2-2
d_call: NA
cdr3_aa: CASTSPAITGELFF
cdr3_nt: TGTGCCAGCACCTCCCCCGCAATCACCGGGGAGCTGTTTTTT

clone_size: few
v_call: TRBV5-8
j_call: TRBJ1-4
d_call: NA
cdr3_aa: CASSLWETNEKLFF
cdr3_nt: TGTGCCAGCAGCTTGTGGGAGACTAATGAAAAACTGTTTTTT

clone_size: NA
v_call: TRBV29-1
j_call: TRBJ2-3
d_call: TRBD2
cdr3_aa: CSVEDHSGGVTDTQYF
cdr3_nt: TGCAGCGTTGAAGATCATAGCGGGGGGGTCACAGATACGCAGTATTTT

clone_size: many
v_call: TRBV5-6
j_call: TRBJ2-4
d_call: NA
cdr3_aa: CASSSISEGKNIQYF
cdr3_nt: TGTGCCAGCAGCTCGATTTCGGAGGGCAAAAACATTCAGTACTTC

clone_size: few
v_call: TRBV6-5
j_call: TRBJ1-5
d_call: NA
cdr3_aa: CASSSGSLLVSNQPQHF
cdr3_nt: TGTGCCAGCAGTTCTGGATCGTTGCTTGTTAGCAATCAGCCCCAGCATTTT

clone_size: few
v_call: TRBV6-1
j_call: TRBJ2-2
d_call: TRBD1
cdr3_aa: CASSPYRQGRGELFF
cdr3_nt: TGTGCCAGCAGCCCCTACCGACAGGGCAGGGGGGAGCTGTTTTTT

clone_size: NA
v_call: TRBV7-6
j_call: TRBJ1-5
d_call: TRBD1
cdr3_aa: CASSLATGGNQPQHF
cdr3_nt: TGTGCCAGCAGCTTAGCAACAGGGGGCAATCAGCCCCAGCATTTT

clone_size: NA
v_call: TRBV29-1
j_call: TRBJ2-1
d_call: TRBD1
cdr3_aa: CSVGKDRGLVNEQFF
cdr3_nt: TGCAGCGTTGGTAAGGACAGGGGGCTTGTCAATGAGCAGTTCTTC

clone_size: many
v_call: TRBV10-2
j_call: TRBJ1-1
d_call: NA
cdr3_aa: CASSEQKNTETFF
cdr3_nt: TGCGCCAGCAGTGAACAGAAGAACACTGAAACTTTCTTT

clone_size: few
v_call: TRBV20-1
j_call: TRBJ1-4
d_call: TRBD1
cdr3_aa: CSAREGTGNEKLFF
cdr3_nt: TGCAGTGCTAGGGAGGGGACAGGGAATGAAAAACTGTTTTTT

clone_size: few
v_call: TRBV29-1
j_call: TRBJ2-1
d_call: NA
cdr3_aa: CSVARLDYNEQFF
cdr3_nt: TGCAGCGTCGCTAGACTGGATTACAATGAGCAGTTCTTC

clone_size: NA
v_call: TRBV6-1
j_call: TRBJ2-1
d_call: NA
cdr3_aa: CASSQPGLSYNEQFF
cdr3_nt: TGTGCCAGCAGCCAACCGGGACTTAGCTACAATGAGCAGTTCTTC

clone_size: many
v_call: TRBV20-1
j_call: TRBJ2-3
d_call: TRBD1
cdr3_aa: CSARTGVPDTQYF
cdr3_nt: TGCAGTGCAAGGACAGGGGTGCCCGATACGCAGTATTTT

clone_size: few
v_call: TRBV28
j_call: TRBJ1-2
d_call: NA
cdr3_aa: CASSSGRGRGFYGYTF
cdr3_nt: TGTGCCAGCAGTTCCGGCAGGGGTCGAGGTTTCTATGGCTACACCTTC

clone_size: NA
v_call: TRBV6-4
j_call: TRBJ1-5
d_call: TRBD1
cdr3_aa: CASSGWGTGVNQPQHF
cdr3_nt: TGTGCCAGCAGCGGGTGGGGGACAGGGGTTAATCAGCCCCAGCATTTT

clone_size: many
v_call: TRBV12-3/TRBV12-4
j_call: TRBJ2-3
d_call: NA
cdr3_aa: CASSFRGTDTQYF
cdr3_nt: TGTGCCAGCAGTTTTCGGGGCACAGATACGCAGTATTTT

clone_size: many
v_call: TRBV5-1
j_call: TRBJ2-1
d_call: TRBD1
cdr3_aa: CASSPTGNSYNEQFF
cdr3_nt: TGCGCCAGCAGCCCGACAGGGAACTCCTACAATGAGCAGTTCTTC

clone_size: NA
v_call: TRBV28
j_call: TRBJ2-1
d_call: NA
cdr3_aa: CASSLALEQFF
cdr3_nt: TGTGCCAGCAGTTTAGCCCTAGAGCAGTTCTTC

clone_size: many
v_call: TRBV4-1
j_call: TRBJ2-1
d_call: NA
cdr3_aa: CASSQIGGSDEQFF
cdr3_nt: TGCGCCAGCAGCCAAATAGGTGGGAGCGATGAGCAGTTCTTC

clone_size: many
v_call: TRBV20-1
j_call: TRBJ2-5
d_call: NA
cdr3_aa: CSARDGLPETQYF
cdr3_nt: TGCAGTGCTAGAGACGGTCTACCGGAGACCCAGTACTTC

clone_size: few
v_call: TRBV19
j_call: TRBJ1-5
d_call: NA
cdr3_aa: CASSMLDQPQHF
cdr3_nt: TGTGCCAGTAGTATGTTGGATCAGCCCCAGCATTTT

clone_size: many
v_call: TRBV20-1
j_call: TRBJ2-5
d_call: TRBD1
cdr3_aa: CSARGGTGNRGTQYF
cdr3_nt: TGCAGTGCTAGAGGGGGGACAGGGAATCGGGGGACCCAGTACTTC

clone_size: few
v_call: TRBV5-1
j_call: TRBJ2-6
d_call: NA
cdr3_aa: CASSPGQSGANVLTF
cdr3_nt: TGCGCCAGCAGTCCTGGACAGTCTGGGGCCAACGTCCTGACTTTC

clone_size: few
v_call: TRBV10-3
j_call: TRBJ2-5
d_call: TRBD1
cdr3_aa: CAIAPGQGETQYF
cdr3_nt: TGTGCCATCGCTCCTGGACAGGGAGAGACCCAGTACTTC

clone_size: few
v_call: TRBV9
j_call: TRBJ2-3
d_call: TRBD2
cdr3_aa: CASSARLAGGQEEQYF
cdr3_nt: TGTGCCAGCAGCGCTCGACTAGCGGGGGGGCAGGAGGAGCAGTATTTT

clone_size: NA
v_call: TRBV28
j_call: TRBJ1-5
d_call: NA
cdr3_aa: CASSFPRTRGQPQHF
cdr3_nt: TGTGCCAGCAGTTTTCCCCGGACACGGGGTCAGCCCCAGCATTTT

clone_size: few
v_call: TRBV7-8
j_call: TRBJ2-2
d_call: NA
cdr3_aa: CASSPRTIANTGELFF
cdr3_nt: TGTGCCAGCAGCCCGCGGACAATCGCGAACACCGGGGAGCTGTTTTTT

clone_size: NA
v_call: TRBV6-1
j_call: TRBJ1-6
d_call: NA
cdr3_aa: CASSEQRIANSPLHF
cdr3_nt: TGTGCCAGCAGTGAACAACGGATAGCTAATTCACCCCTCCACTTT

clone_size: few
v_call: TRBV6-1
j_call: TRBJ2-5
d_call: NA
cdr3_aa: CASSEMTGGDQYF
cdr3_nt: TGTGCCAGCAGTGAAATGACAGGAGGGGACCAGTACTTC

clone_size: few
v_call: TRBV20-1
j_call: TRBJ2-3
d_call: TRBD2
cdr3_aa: CSARLAGGLDTQYF
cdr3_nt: TGCAGTGCAAGATTAGCGGGGGGGTTGGATACGCAGTATTTT

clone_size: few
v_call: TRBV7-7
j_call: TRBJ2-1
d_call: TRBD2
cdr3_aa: CASSSSGGGASYNEQFF
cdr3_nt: TGTGCTAGCAGCTCGTCTGGCGGGGGGGCCTCCTACAATGAGCAGTTCTTC

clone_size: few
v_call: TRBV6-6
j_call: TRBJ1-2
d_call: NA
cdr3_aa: CASSPGTGYTF
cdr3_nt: TGTGCCAGCAGCCCAGGGACCGGCTACACCTTC

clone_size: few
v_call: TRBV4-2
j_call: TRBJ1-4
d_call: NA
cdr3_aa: CASSQETDYNEKLFF
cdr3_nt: TGTGCCAGCAGCCAAGAGACGGACTATAATGAAAAACTGTTTTTT

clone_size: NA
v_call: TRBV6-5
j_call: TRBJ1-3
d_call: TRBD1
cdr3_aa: CANSFDRASGNTIYF
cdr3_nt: TGTGCCAACAGTTTCGACAGGGCCTCTGGAAACACCATATATTTT

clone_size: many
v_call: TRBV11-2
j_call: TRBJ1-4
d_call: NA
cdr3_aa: CASSLVPATNEKLFF
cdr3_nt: TGTGCCAGCAGCTTAGTTCCAGCAACTAATGAAAAACTGTTTTTT

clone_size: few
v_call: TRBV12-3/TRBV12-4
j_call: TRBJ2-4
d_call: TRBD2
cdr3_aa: CASTPSGSYIQYF
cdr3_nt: TGTGCCAGCACCCCCAGCGGGAGTTACATTCAGTACTTC

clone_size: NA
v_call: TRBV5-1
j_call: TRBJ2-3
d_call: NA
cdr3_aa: CASSLGGQTGTDTQYF
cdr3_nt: TGCGCCAGCAGCTTGGGAGGACAGACGGGCACAGATACGCAGTATTTT

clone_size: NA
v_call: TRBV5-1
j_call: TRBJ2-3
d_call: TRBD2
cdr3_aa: CASSASGSPADTQYF
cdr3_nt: TGCGCCAGCAGCGCTAGCGGGAGTCCCGCAGATACGCAGTATTTT

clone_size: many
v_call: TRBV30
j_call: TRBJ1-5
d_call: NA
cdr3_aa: CAWSVRSRDQPQHF
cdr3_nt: TGTGCCTGGAGTGTAAGATCCAGGGATCAGCCCCAGCATTTT

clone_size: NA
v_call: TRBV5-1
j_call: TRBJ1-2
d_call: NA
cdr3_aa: CASSQMGGNYGYTF
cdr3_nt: TGCGCCAGCAGCCAAATGGGAGGCAACTATGGCTACACCTTC

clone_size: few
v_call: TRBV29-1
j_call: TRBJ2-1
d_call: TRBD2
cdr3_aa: CSGLAAQGVYNEQFF
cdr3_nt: TGCAGCGGACTAGCGGCCCAGGGGGTTTACAATGAGCAGTTCTTC

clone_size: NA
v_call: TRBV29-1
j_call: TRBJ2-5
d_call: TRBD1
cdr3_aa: CSVANPGTVPETQYF
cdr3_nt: TGCAGCGTTGCTAATCCCGGGACAGTCCCAGAGACCCAGTACTTC

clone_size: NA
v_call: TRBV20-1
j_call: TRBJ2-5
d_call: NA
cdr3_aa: CSARDGETQYF
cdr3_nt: TGCAGTGCTAGAGATGGGGAGACCCAGTACTTC

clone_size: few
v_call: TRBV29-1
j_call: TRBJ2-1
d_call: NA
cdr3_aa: CSVIQGSDEQFF
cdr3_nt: TGCAGCGTGATCCAGGGTAGCGATGAGCAGTTCTTC

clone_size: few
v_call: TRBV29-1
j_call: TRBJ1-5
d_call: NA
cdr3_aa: CSVLDSRNQPQHF
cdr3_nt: TGCAGCGTTTTGGACAGCCGAAATCAGCCCCAGCATTTT

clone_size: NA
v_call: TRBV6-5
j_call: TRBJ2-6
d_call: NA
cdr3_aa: CASSYMRSGANVLTF
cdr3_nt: TGTGCCAGCAGTTACATGCGCTCTGGGGCCAACGTCCTGACTTTC

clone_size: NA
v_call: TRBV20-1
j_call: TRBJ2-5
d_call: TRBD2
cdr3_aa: CCARALRLAGGQETQYF
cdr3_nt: TGCTGTGCTAGAGCCCTTAGACTAGCGGGGGGACAAGAGACCCAGTACTTC

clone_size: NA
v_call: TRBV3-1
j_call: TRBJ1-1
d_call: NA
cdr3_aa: CASSQTGSGAFF
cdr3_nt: TGTGCCAGCAGCCAAACAGGGTCCGGAGCTTTCTTT

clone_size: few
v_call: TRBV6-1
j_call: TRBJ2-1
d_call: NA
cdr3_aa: CASSQYRDNEQFF
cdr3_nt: TGTGCCAGCAGCCAGTACAGGGACAATGAGCAGTTCTTC

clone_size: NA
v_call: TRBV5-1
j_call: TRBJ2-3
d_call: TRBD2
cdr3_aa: CASSLPSGASTDTQYF
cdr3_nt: TGCGCCAGCAGCTTACCTAGCGGTGCTAGCACAGATACGCAGTATTTT

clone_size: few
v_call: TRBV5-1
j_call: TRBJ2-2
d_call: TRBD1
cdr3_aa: CASSPGTGYTGELFF
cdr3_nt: TGCGCCAGCAGCCCCGGGACAGGGTACACCGGGGAGCTGTTTTTT

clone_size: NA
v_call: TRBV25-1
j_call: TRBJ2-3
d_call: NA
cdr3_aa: CASSEGGGCSTDTQYF
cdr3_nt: TGTGCCAGCAGTGAGGGAGGGGGCTGCAGCACAGATACGCAGTATTTT